The T cell receptor beta chain described here comes from a study of T-cell reconstitution after alpha-beta-depleted transplantation in children. V lost 1 base and J lost 0, with 10 bases in between. Germline assignment: CDR1 DFQATT and CDR2 SNEGSKA (reference sequence). The CDR3 is made up of 15 amino acids. A TCRbeta library incorporating unique molecular identifiers was prepared. TCRdb used MiXCR to reprocess the PCR reads, holding one entry per CDR3 protein. The sample shows roughly 570,000 distinct CDR3 sequences, around 27% of them seen only once. The sequence was obtained from a boy younger than two with Wiskott-Aldrich syndrome, due to receive a stem cell transplant. Here the sequenced sample was PBMCs, taken before TCRalphabeta/CD19-depleted stem cell transplant. The V gene is TRBV20-1, the J gene TRBJ1-3, with D hard to call. CDR3 nucleotides: TGCAGTGCTAGAGCGAGGCCGGGCTCTGGAAACACCATATATTTT. Translation: CSARARPGSGNTIYF.